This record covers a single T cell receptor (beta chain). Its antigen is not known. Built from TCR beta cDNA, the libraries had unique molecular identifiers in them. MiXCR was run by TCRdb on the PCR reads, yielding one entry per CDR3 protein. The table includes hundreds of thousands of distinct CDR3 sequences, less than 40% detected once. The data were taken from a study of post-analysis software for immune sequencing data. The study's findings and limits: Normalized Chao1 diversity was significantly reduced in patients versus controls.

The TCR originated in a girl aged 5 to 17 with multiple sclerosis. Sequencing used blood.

CDR3 sequence: CASSVGLSGQPQHF. The CDR3 DNA reads TGTGCCAGCAGCGTGGGACTGTCCGGGCAGCCCCAGCATTTT. V and J are TRBV9 and TRBJ1-5; D may be TRBD1 (5 bases). Germline V gene data show CDR1 as SGDLS and CDR2 as YYNGEE. CDR3 size: 14 residues. Trimming pared 2 bases from V and 7 bases from J, leaving 13 bases between.